Listed below are T cell receptor beta chains from one sample, sequenced in a study of control samples from healthy donors and cancer patients. Measured with immunoSEQ multiplex PCR; TCRdb has only the in-frame clones, and not every one. The table lists fewer than 90,000 clones, approximately 89% of them singletons. The specimen sequenced was blood. The receptors derive from a man aged 50 to 60 in good health. The CDR3 runs from the conserved cysteine through the conserved F or W. Fields, in order: clone size, J gene, V gene, D gene, CDR3 DNA, CDR3 protein. A D gene is named only where the DNA matches it firmly. Where a row states a size, it is once, few, many or the class of an expanded clone; other rows omit it.

>.|TRBJ1-5|TRBV4-3|.
TGCGCCAGCAAGGCAGGGGAGGTACGAGGTAGCAATCAGCCCCAGCATTTT
CASKAGEVRGSNQPQHF
>.|TRBJ1-1|TRBV11-1|TRBD1
TGTGCCAGCAGCCGGACAGGTATGATGGGCGAAGCTTTCTTT
CASSRTGMMGEAFF
>.|TRBJ2-6|TRBV19|TRBD1
TGTGCCAGTAGTACAGGGGGCTTTTACTCTGGGGCCAACGTCCTGACTTTC
CASSTGGFYSGANVLTF
>.|TRBJ1-5|TRBV10-3|TRBD1
TGTGCCATCAGCGGACAGGGGGCGGCGAGTCAGCCCCAGCATTTT
CAISGQGAASQPQHF
>.|TRBJ1-4|TRBV24-1|.
TGTGCCACCAGTGATTTCGACTCGGGGGGGAATGAAAAACTGTTTTTT
CATSDFDSGGNEKLFF
>once|TRBJ2-1|TRBV4-3|.
TGCGCCAGCAGCCAAGATCAGTTGGACAATGAGCAGTTCTTC
CASSQDQLDNEQFF
>.|TRBJ2-2|TRBV7-8|TRBD1
TGTGCCAGCAGCTTCGGGACAGGGCGAAGGAACACCGGGGAGCTGTTTTTT
CASSFGTGRRNTGELFF
>.|TRBJ2-7|TRBV6-6|TRBD2
TGTGCCAGCAGCTATCTAGCGGGGGCCTACGAGCAGTACTTC
CASSYLAGAYEQYF
>.|TRBJ1-1|TRBV5-1|.
TGCGCCAGCAGCCCCGGGGCACCGGCCATGAACACTGAAGCTTTCTTT
CASSPGAPAMNTEAFF
>.|TRBJ1-1|TRBV24-1|.
TGTGCCACCAAGGACAGAGAGAACACTGAAGCTTTCTTT
CATKDRENTEAFF
>.|TRBJ1-1|TRBV21-1|.
TGTGCCAGCAGTGATCCTCAACGGGGAGGCCGATTTATAACTGAAGCTTTCTTT
CASSDPQRGGRFITEAFF
>.|TRBJ1-5|TRBV19|TRBD1
TGTGCCAGTAGTTTTCTCCAGGGGGGCAATCAGCCCCAGCATTTT
CASSFLQGGNQPQHF
>.|TRBJ1-3|TRBV2|.
TGTGCCAGCACCCTTGAAGGATACAACTCTGGAAACACCATATATTTT
CASTLEGYNSGNTIYF
>.|TRBJ1-5|TRBV6-6|.
TGTGCCAGCAGTTTGGTCGGGGTTCGCAATCAGCCCCAGCATTTT
CASSLVGVRNQPQHF
>.|TRBJ1-3|TRBV7-9|.
TGTGCCAGCAAAACCAGCTCTGGAAACACCATATATTTT
CASKTSSGNTIYF
>.|TRBJ2-1|TRBV11-3|TRBD2
TGTGCCAGCAGCCAGACAGCCCCCCTTAGCGGGAGGGCCCACAATGAGCAGTTCTTC
CASSQTAPLSGRAHNEQFF
>.|TRBJ2-7|TRBV30|.
TGTGCCTGGAGTGTAGCAGGGTGGGAGCAGTACTTC
CAWSVAGWEQYF
>.|TRBJ1-4|TRBV19|.
TGTGCCAGTAGTACCCGGGACCGCCATGAAAAACTGTTTTTT
CASSTRDRHEKLFF
>.|TRBJ2-1|TRBV4-3|.
TGCGCCAGCAGCCAAGAGGGACACTCCTACAATGAGCAGTTCTTC
CASSQEGHSYNEQFF
>.|TRBJ2-2|TRBV10-3|.
TGTGCCATCAGTGAGTCTGGGATAGGGACCGGGGAGCTGTTTTTT
CAISESGIGTGELFF